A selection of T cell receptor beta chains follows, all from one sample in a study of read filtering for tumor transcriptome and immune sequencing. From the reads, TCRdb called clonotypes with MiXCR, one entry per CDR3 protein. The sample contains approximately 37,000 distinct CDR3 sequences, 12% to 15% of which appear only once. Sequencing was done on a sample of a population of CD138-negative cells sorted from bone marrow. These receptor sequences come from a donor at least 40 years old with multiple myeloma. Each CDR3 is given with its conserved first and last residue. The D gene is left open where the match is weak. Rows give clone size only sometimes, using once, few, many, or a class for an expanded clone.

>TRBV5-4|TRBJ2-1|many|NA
TGTGCCAGCAGCTTGAGGTTGGCAGGGTTTCTTGGGGGTGCTTTCTACAATGAGCAGTTCTTC
CASSLRLAGFLGGAFYNEQFF
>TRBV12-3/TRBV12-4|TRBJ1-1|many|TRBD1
TGTGCCAGCAGTTTAATACAGGGGCCCCGATACACTGAAGCTTTCTTT
CASSLIQGPRYTEAFF
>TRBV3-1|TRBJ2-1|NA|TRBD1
TGTGCCAGCAGCCCTTGGGACAGGGGCTCCTACAATGAGCAGTTCTTC
CASSPWDRGSYNEQFF
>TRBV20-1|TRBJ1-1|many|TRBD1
TGCAGTGCCTCACAGGGGGTTGGAACTGAAGCTTTCTTT
CSASQGVGTEAFF
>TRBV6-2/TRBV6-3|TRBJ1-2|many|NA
TGTGCCAGCAGTCAGGTACCAGGGATTGGCTACACCTTC
CASSQVPGIGYTF
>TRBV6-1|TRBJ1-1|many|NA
TGTGCCAGCAGTATCTCAGGGGTCGGGGCTTTCTTT
CASSISGVGAFF
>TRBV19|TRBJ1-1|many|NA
TGTGCCAGTACCATGACGGCGGTCAGCACTGAAGCTTTCTTT
CASTMTAVSTEAFF
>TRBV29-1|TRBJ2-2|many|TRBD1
TGCAGCGTTGAAGATGGGAACAGGGGCAACACCGGGGAGCTGTTTTTT
CSVEDGNRGNTGELFF
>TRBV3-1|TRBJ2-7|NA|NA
TGTGCCAGCAGCTCGACAGATTTCTACGAGCAGTACTTC
CASSSTDFYEQYF
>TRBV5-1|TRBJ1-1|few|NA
TGCGCCAGCATCTTGGCCCCGGGGAACACTGAAGCTTTCTTT
CASILAPGNTEAFF
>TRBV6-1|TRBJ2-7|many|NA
TGTGCCAGCAGTGAAGCTGACAGACGTTACGAGCAGTACTTC
CASSEADRRYEQYF
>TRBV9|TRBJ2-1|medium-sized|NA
TGTGCCAGCGGTAGGGGATCCCATGCCAATGAGCAGTTCTTC
CASGRGSHANEQFF
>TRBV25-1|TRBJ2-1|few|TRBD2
TGTGCCAGCAGCCCGGGACTAGCGGGGGGATACAATGAGCAGTTCTTC
CASSPGLAGGYNEQFF
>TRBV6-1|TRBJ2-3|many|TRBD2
TGTGCCAGCAGAGCCGGGACTAGCGGGGGTGAATCGCAGTATTTT
CASRAGTSGGESQYF
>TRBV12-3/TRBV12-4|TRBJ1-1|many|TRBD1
TGTGCCAGCACCAAGGGACAGGGGGCGACTGAAGCTTTCTTT
CASTKGQGATEAFF
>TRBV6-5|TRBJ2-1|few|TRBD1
TGTGCCAGCAGTTACGCCGGGACAGGCTCCTACAATGAGCAGTTCTTC
CASSYAGTGSYNEQFF
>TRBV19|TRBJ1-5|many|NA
TGTGCCAGTAGTCCCTGGAATCAGCCCCAGCATTTT
CASSPWNQPQHF
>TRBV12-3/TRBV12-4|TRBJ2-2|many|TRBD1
TGTGCCAGCAGTCGACCGGGACAGTCGATCACCGGGGAGCTGTTTTTT
CASSRPGQSITGELFF
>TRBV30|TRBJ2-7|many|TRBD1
TGTGCCTGTACGGACAGGGGGCTTTCCTACGAGCAGTACTTC
CACTDRGLSYEQYF
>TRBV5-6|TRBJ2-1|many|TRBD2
TGTGCCAGCAGCTTCCTAGCGGGCAGCAGCAATGAGCAGTTCTTC
CASSFLAGSSNEQFF
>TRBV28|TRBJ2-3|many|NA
TGTGCCACCCAGGTACGGACAGATACGCAGTATTTT
CATQVRTDTQYF
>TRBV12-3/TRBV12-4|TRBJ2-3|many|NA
TGTGCCAGCAGTTTTTCGGACTCTCCAACAGATACGCAGTATTTT
CASSFSDSPTDTQYF
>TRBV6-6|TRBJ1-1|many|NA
TGTGCCAGCAGTTACGGCAGGGCAACTGAAGCTTTCTTT
CASSYGRATEAFF
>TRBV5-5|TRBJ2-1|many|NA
TGTGCCAGCAGCTTGGAGGTTGGGTACAATGAGCAGTTCTTC
CASSLEVGYNEQFF
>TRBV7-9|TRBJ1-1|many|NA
TGTGCCAGCAGCTTAGCGGCCCCCAAGATCGGAGCTTTCTTT
CASSLAAPKIGAFF
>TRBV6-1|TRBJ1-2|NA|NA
TGTGCCAGCGGTGAAGGTTCTGGGCAGGGATTTGGCTACACCTTC
CASGEGSGQGFGYTF
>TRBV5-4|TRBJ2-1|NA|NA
TGTGCCAGCAGCCTCAGACAGGGAGGTCTTAATGAGCGGTTCTTC
CASSLRQGGLNERFF
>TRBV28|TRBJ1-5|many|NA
TGTGCCAGCAGTTTCGGGGGGCGCGGGGAGCCCCAGCATTTT
CASSFGGRGEPQHF
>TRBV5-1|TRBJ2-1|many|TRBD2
TGCGCCAGCATCCGGGGCGGGGGGGCCGATGAGCAGTTCTTC
CASIRGGGADEQFF
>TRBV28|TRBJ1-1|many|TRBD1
TGTGCCAGCAGTCCTTCGGACAGGTACACTGAAGCTTTCTTT
CASSPSDRYTEAFF
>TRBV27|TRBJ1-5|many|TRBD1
TGTGCCAGCAGCAAGGGGGCGTTCGGCAATCAGCCCCAGCATTTT
CASSKGAFGNQPQHF
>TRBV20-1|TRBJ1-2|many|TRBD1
TGCAGTGCTAGGGAGGGACAGGGGGCCGGCGGCTACACCTTC
CSAREGQGAGGYTF
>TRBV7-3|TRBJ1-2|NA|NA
TGTGCCAGCAGCCTAGATGGCAGGTTAAACTATGGCTACACCTTC
CASSLDGRLNYGYTF
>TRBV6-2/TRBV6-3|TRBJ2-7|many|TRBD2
TGTGCCAGCAGAACTAGCGGGGGCCTTTACGAGCAGTACTTC
CASRTSGGLYEQYF
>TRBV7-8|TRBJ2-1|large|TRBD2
TGTGCCAGCAGCTGGGGTACTAGCGTGACACTCTACAATGAGCAGTTCTTC
CASSWGTSVTLYNEQFF
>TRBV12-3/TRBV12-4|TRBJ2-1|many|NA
TGTGCCAGCAGTTTCTCGGGATCCCCCTACAATGAGCAGTTCTTC
CASSFSGSPYNEQFF
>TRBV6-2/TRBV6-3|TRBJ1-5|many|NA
TGTGCCAGCGCGAGGAGGTTTGATAGCAATCAGCCCCAGCATTTT
CASARRFDSNQPQHF
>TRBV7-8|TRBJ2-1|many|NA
TGTGCCAGCAGCTCATCAGGCTTGGGGCAGTTCTTC
CASSSSGLGQFF
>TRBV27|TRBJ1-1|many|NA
TGTGCCAGCAAAAGTGCGTACACTGAAGCTTTCTTT
CASKSAYTEAFF
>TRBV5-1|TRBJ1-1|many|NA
TGCGCCAGCAGCTTTGGGGAAGACACTGAAGCTTTCTTT
CASSFGEDTEAFF
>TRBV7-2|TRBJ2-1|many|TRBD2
TGTGCCAGCAGCCTTTTCGGGGGGGACTACAATGAGCAGTTCTTC
CASSLFGGDYNEQFF
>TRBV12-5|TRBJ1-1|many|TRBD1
TGTGCTAGGAAGGAAACAGGGGTAGACACTGAAGCTTTCTTT
CARKETGVDTEAFF
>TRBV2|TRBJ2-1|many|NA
TGTGCTAGCACCGGAACGAACAGATACAATGAGCAGTTCTTC
CASTGTNRYNEQFF
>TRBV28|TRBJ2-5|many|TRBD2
TGTGCCAGCAGTTTAAAGGCGCTAGCGGGGGGGGAGACCCAGTACTTC
CASSLKALAGGETQYF
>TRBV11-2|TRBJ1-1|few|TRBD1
TGTGCCAGCAGTCGAGTTGGACAGGGGGCAAAGAACACTGAAGCTTTCTTT
CASSRVGQGAKNTEAFF
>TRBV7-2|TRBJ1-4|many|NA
TGTGCCAGCAGTCCGACTAGCGGTAATGAAAAACTGTTTTTT
CASSPTSGNEKLFF
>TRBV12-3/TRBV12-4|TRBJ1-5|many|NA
TGTGCCAGCAGTTTATGGTCGGCTTATAGCAATCAGCCCCAGCATTTT
CASSLWSAYSNQPQHF
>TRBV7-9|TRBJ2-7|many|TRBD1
TGTGCCAGCAGCACCCGCCGGACAGGGAGCTCCTACGAGCAGTACTTC
CASSTRRTGSSYEQYF
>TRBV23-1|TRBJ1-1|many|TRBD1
TGCGCCAGCAGTCAGCCGGGACAGGGGTTTCCGAACACTGAAGCTTTCTTT
CASSQPGQGFPNTEAFF
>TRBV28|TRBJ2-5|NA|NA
TGTGCTAGCAGTTTATACGTGGAGACCCAGTACTTC
CASSLYVETQYF